The rows below give T cell receptor beta chains drawn from one sample of a study of blood T cells in healthy people across ages. One entry per CDR3 protein results from TCRdb running MiXCR on the 5' RACE reads. The table has about 1.5 million distinct CDR3 sequences, approximately 42% seen once. The sample was blood. The receptors were gathered from a woman under 30 in good health. CDR3s include the opening cysteine and the closing phenylalanine or tryptophan. D genes are given only for firm matches. The size entry is marked missing in some rows and otherwise reads once, few, many or a size class.

j_call,d_call,clone_size,v_call,cdr3_aa,cdr3_nt
TRBJ2-7,TRBD2,-,TRBV20-1,CSAPGLAGGDYEQYF,TGCAGTGCCCCGGGACTAGCGGGGGGTGACTACGAGCAGTACTTC
TRBJ2-2,-,once,TRBV20-1,CSARPPKANTGELFF,TGCAGTGCTAGACCCCCGAAGGCGAACACCGGGGAGCTGTTTTTT
TRBJ2-7,-,-,TRBV20-1,CSFEGQGSYERYF,TGCAGTTTTGAGGGCCAGGGGTCCTACGAGCGGTACTTC
TRBJ2-2,-,-,TRBV15,CATSRVAGRTGELFF,TGTGCCACCAGCAGAGTAGCAGGGCGGACCGGGGAGCTGTTTTTT
TRBJ2-1,TRBD2,-,TRBV6-2/TRBV6-3,CATLTSGRGYEQFF,TGTGCCACCCTTACTAGCGGGAGAGGGTATGAGCAGTTCTTC
TRBJ2-3,-,-,TRBV29-1,CSVPGPYQTDTQYF,TGCAGCGTTCCGGGACCTTACCAAACAGATACGCAGTATTTT
TRBJ2-6,-,-,TRBV6-6,CASSKNRETGANVLTF,TGTGCCAGCAGTAAGAACAGGGAAACTGGGGCCAACGTCCTGACTTTC
TRBJ1-2,TRBD1,-,TRBV7-2,CASSLAGRQGAGYTF,TGTGCCAGCAGCTTAGCGGGGCGACAGGGAGCTGGCTACACCTTC
TRBJ2-1,TRBD1,few,TRBV7-8,CASSSRRGYSYNEQFF,TGTGCCAGCAGCTCGCGCAGGGGGTACTCCTACAATGAGCAGTTCTTC
TRBJ2-7,-,few,TRBV7-4,CASSFSLVHSYEQYF,TGTGCCAGCAGCTTTTCTCTAGTACACTCCTACGAGCAGTACTTC
TRBJ1-6,-,few,TRBV7-2,CASSPRPRLSPLHF,TGTGCCAGCAGCCCCCGGCCCCGGCTTTCACCCCTCCACTTT
TRBJ2-5,TRBD2,few,TRBV20-1,CSARGARASGGSEETQYF,TGCAGTGCTAGAGGCGCCCGTGCTAGCGGGGGGTCGGAAGAGACCCAGTACTTC
TRBJ2-1,TRBD2,-,TRBV12-3/TRBV12-4,CASTRTSAHNEQFF,TGTGCCAGCACCCGGACTAGCGCCCACAATGAGCAGTTCTTC
TRBJ2-3,-,-,TRBV5-1,CASRSYSTDTQYF,TGCGCCAGCAGAAGTTATAGCACAGATACGCAGTATTTT
TRBJ2-2,-,many,TRBV4-1,CASSQATWSSTTGELFF,TGCGCCAGCAGCCAAGCTACCTGGTCTAGTACCACCGGGGAGCTGTTTTTT
TRBJ1-2,TRBD1,-,TRBV18,CASSPEQGIFGYTF,TGTGCCAGCTCACCAGAACAGGGGATCTTTGGCTACACCTTC
TRBJ2-6,-,-,TRBV28,CASSLDSPGANVLTF,TGTGCCAGCAGTTTAGACAGCCCTGGGGCCAACGTCCTGACTTTC
TRBJ2-7,-,-,TRBV20-1,CSADRPGLAYEQYF,TGCAGTGCAGATAGGCCCGGCCTAGCCTACGAGCAGTACTTC
TRBJ2-3,TRBD2,-,TRBV5-1,CASSASGRVDTQYF,TGCGCCAGCAGCGCCAGCGGGAGGGTCGATACGCAGTATTTT
TRBJ1-2,-,-,TRBV27,CASSPIDGGYGYTF,TGTGCCAGCAGTCCCATTGACGGTGGCTATGGCTACACCTTC
TRBJ2-7,-,-,TRBV27,CASSRQGGSYEQYF,TGTGCCAGCAGTCGCCAGGGGGGCTCCTACGAGCAGTACTTC
TRBJ2-7,TRBD2,-,TRBV20-1,CSASSLAAQGLAKNIRYF,TGCAGTGCTAGTTCCCTAGCGGCCCAAGGGTTAGCCAAAAACATTCGGTACTTC
TRBJ1-2,-,-,TRBV9,CASSVVEKGYGYTF,TGTGCCAGCAGCGTAGTCGAAAAGGGCTATGGCTACACCTTC